The 18 T cell receptor beta chains below were found in one sample sequenced in a study of CD8+CD57+ T cells in acquired aplastic anemia. Genomic DNA, serving as template, underwent TCR beta VDJ and CDR3 profiling. TCRdb reanalysed the reads using MiXCR and keeps one entry per CDR3 protein. The top ten clones hold over 25% of a sample with some 160,000 distinct CDR3 sequences, 48% of them seen once. The sequenced patients had an expansion of CD8+CD57+ cells seen by flow cytometry. Source material: sorted CD4+, CD8+, or CD8+CD57+ T cells (not recorded which) from PBMCs. The origin of the receptors is a human donor with aplastic anemia.

As regards this clonotype: A read error may be the cause here, since a much bigger clone is one base away. The CDR3 nucleotides are TGTGCCAGCAGTTCCCGGGACTGCAACACCGGGGAGCTGTTTTTT. It yields the protein CASSSRDCNTGELFF. The chain has TRBV12-3 or TRBV12-4 and TRBJ2-2; tentatively, D is TRBD2 (6 bases). V gave up 4 bases and J gave up 2 bases, with 11 bases separating them. There are 15 residues in the CDR3.

This clonotype was recorded many times. The rearrangement uses TRBV7-3 and TRBJ2-1; 8 bases match TRBD2. The CDR3 sequence is 14 residues long. The trim removed 0 bases at V and 8 bases at J, leaving 3 bases unmatched. CDR1 and CDR2 from the germline V gene are SGHTA and FQGTGA. The chain's CDR3 is CASSLTSGNDEQFF. For the CDR3, the DNA is TGTGCCAGCAGCTTAACTAGCGGGAACGATGAGCAGTTCTTC.

The chain links TRBV2 to TRBJ2-7; D unresolved. Trimming removed 6 bases from V and 6 bases from J, with 15 bases in between. Germline loops: CDR1 SNHLY, CDR2 FYNNEI. This CDR3 region has 13 residues. DNA of the CDR3: TGTGCCAGCAGCTCCTACGGAAAAGCCGAGCAGTACTTC. Its translation: CASSSYGKAEQYF.

This clonotype appeared a few times. The junction does not match germline at one end; this may be a read error. The chain couples TRBV6-1 to TRBJ2-1; TRBD2 matches at 9 bases. Germline CDR1 MNHNS, CDR2 SASEGT. This CDR3 spans 16 amino acids. CDR3 region: CASREVAGVPYNEQFF. The CDR3 DNA reads TGTGCCAGCAGGGAAGTAGCGGGAGTACCTTACAATGAGCAGTTCTTC.

This clonotype was counted at least ten times. The V gene is TRBV7-3, the J gene TRBJ2-7, with 9 bases lining up with TRBD2. The V segment lost 0 bases and the J segment 2 bases; nucleotides outside the gene matches: 5. Germline V gene sequence: CDR1 SGHTA, CDR2 FQGTGA. CDR3 size: 16 residues. CDR3 in amino acids: CASSLTTSGDPYEQYF. CDR3 in DNA: TGTGCCAGCAGCTTAACGACTAGCGGAGACCCCTACGAGCAGTACTTC.

The CDR3 loop is CASNQQVYNSPLHF. The CDR3 DNA sequence: TGTGCCAGTAACCAACAGGTCTATAATTCACCCCTCCACTTT. The chain recombines TRBV19 with TRBJ1-6, with a weak D call TRBD1 (5 bases). The CDR3 runs 14 residues. CDR1 LNHDA and CDR2 SQIVND come from the germline V gene (reference sequence). The germline V and J ends were trimmed by 7 bases and 3 bases, with 10 bases remaining between them. Using reference TRBV19 and TRBJ1-6 for the parts outside the CDR3, the full variable domain is DGGITQSPKYLFRKEGQNVTLSCEQNLNHDAMYWYRQDPGQGLRLIYYSQIVNDFQKGDIAEGYSVSREKKESFPLTVTSAQKNPTAFYLCASNQQVYNSPLHFGNGTRLTVT.

This clonotype was picked up a small number of times. The chain carries TRBV10-3 and TRBJ1-1; TRBD1 is a possible D gene (5 bases). The CDR3 extends over 16 amino acids. V lost 10 bases and J 3 bases, leaving 24 bases between the germline ends. Looked up from germline, CDR1 is ENHRY and CDR2 is SYGVKD. CDR3 coding DNA: TGTGCCACCTTTTCAGGGTATGGTGACGGCGACACTGAAGCTTTCTTT. The encoded protein is CATFSGYGDGDTEAFF.

In its sample, this clonotype was seen many times. V gene TRBV3-1 combines with J gene TRBJ2-1; D is unclear. From germline, CDR1 is LGHDT and CDR2 YNNKEL (reference sequence). The CDR3 length is 12 residues. Between the trimmed V and J ends, which lost 4 bases and 7 bases, there was a span of 8 bases. The CDR3 loop reads CASSLLANEQFF. CDR3 nucleotide sequence: TGTGCCAGCAGCCTACTCGCGAATGAGCAGTTCTTC.

This rearrangement joins TRBV20-1 to TRBJ1-5; D call uncertain. This CDR3 is 13 amino acids long. CDR1 DFQATT and CDR2 SNEGSKA come from the germline V gene (reference sequence). The V and J ends lost 3 bases and 2 bases respectively, with 8 bases between them. The DNA for the CDR3 is TGCAGTGCTAGTAAGGATGGCAATCAGCCCCAGCATTTT. Its translation is CSASKDGNQPQHF.

The V gene is TRBV7-6, the J gene TRBJ2-7; 8 bases align to TRBD2. There are 16 residues in the CDR3. Germline CDR1 and CDR2: SGHVS and FNYEAQ. J lost 2 bases, V lost 1 base, and 7 bases had no gene match. The CDR3 DNA follows: TGTGCCAGCAGCTTAGACCCGGGAGGGTTGGCCTACGAGCAGTACTTC. Its translation is CASSLDPGGLAYEQYF.

In this sample, this clonotype turned up many times. The chain recombines TRBV7-9 with TRBJ2-7, with TRBD2 matching 7 bases. This CDR3 contains 13 residues. Per germline, CDR1 SEHNR and CDR2 FQNEAQ (reference sequence). The trim removed 3 bases at V and 3 bases at J, leaving 2 bases unmatched. CDR3 nucleotide sequence: TGTGCCAGCAGCTTTACTAGCGACTACGAGCAGTACTTC. The encoded protein is CASSFTSDYEQYF.

Details on this clonotype: At one end, the junction sequence differs from germline, possibly due to a read error. J is TRBJ2-2 and V is TRBV10-3; 13 bases are a match to TRBD2. The germline gives CDR1 ENHRY, CDR2 SYGVKD. The CDR3 consists of 17 residues. Here the CDR3 DNA reads TGTGCCAGCAGTTTCGGACTAGCGGGAGACAGCACCGGGGAGCTGTTTTTT. Translation gives CASSFGLAGDSTGELFF.

The chain links TRBV28 to TRBJ2-3; D is unclear. Germline values: CDR1 MDHEN, CDR2 SYDVKM. Trimming took 10 bases from V and 3 from J, leaving 29 bases between them. This CDR3 has 18 amino acids. CDR3 DNA: TGTGCCACCAGAGCCTCGGTGATAAGTAGAGATGAAACAGATACGCAGTATTTT. Residues: CATRASVISRDETDTQYF.

The sample holds many counts of this clonotype. V usage is TRBV24-1 and J usage is TRBJ2-1; D is unclear. Trimming removed 4 bases from V and 5 bases from J, with 8 bases in between. The germline V gene encodes CDR1 KGHDR and CDR2 SFDVKD. The CDR3 covers 13 residues. CDR3 sequence (DNA): TGTGCCACCAGTGACCCCCCGAACAATGAGCAGTTCTTC. Translation: CATSDPPNNEQFF.

This chain's CDR3 is CASSALAGGNEQFF. In DNA, the CDR3 is TGTGCCAGCAGTGCCCTAGCGGGTGGCAATGAGCAGTTCTTC. The chain carries TRBV25-1 and TRBJ2-1, with 8 bases fitting TRBD2. The CDR3 is made up of 14 amino acids. Germline CDR1 reads MGHDK; CDR2 reads SYGVNS. Trimming cost V 4 bases and J 6 bases; bases outside gene matches: 5.

This chain connects TRBV19 to TRBJ1-1, with D possibly being TRBD1 (5 bases). The length of the CDR3 is 15 residues. V dropped 6 bases and J dropped 5 bases, with 19 bases sitting between them. From germline, CDR1 is LNHDA and CDR2 SQIVND (reference sequence). The CDR3 protein is CASSPGIGLRTEAFF. In DNA form, the CDR3 reads TGTGCCAGTAGCCCAGGGATTGGGCTTCGGACTGAAGCTTTCTTT.

This clonotype showed up many times. The chain combines TRBV2 with TRBJ2-3; D tentatively fits TRBD1 or TRBD2 (6 bases each). Germline assignment: CDR1 SNHLY and CDR2 FYNNEI. The CDR3 extends over 15 amino acids. V dropped 2 bases and J dropped 3 bases, with 12 bases sitting between them. The CDR3 loop is CASSEMEGETDTQYF. The DNA of the CDR3 is TGTGCCAGCAGTGAAATGGAGGGGGAAACAGATACGCAGTATTTT.

A few counts support this clonotype. The chain is built from TRBV19 and TRBJ1-2, with D maybe TRBD1 (5 bases). V dropped 4 bases and J dropped 6 bases, with 12 bases sitting between them. Germline CDR1 and CDR2: LNHDA and SQIVND (reference sequence). The CDR3 is made up of 13 amino acids. The CDR3 DNA is TGTGCCAGTAGTACCGGGACCGCCAATGGCTACACCTTC. Protein: CASSTGTANGYTF.